This entry lists 31 T cell receptor beta chains sequenced from one sample in a study of blood T cell repertoires in COVID-19. Method: immunoSEQ multiplex PCR; TCRdb's copy keeps in-frame clones and lacks some. There are 87,000 or so clones in the sample; 80% to 90% occur only once, and 11% lies in the top ten. Sequencing was performed on peripheral blood. Receptor source: a man older than 75 with acute or convalescent COVID-19.

As DNA, the CDR3 is TGTGCCAGTATAGACAGCCCATACAATGAGCAGTTCTTC. Translating gives CASIDSPYNEQFF. The genes are TRBV19 and TRBJ2-1; possible D gene TRBD1, 5 bases. Germline assignment: CDR1 LNHDA and CDR2 SQIVND (reference sequence). The CDR3 has 13 residues. Trimming took 7 bases from V and 4 from J, leaving 11 bases between them.

The chain joins TRBV3-1 (or the pseudogene TRBV3-2) to TRBJ2-7; perhaps TRBD2 as D (5 bases). Germline CDR1 LGHDT, CDR2 YNNKEL (reference sequence). The CDR3 extends over 14 amino acids. The V end lost 3 bases, the J end lost 2 bases, and 11 bases lay between the germline ends. CDR3: CASSQGSGTYEQYF. The CDR3 coding sequence is TGTGCCAGCAGCCAGGGCAGCGGAACCTACGAGCAGTACTTC.

The rearrangement joins TRBV29-1 to TRBJ1-4; 8 bases fit TRBD1. Trimming at V came to 4 bases and at J to 8 bases, leaving 6 bases not matched to a gene. This CDR3 has 13 amino acids. Germline V CDR1 and CDR2: SQVTM, ANQGSEA. The CDR3 spells CSVGTGLEEKLFF. The CDR3 coding sequence is TGCAGCGTTGGGACAGGGTTGGAGGAAAAACTGTTTTTT.

This chain connects TRBV5-1 to TRBJ1-1, with 7 positions matching TRBD1. CDR3 length: 16 amino acids. V was clipped by 4 bases and J by 2 bases; unmatched bases: 11. The V gene's germline CDR1 is SGHRS and CDR2 YFSETQ. The CDR3 sequence: CASSPRDSPLNTEAFF. CDR3 DNA sequence: TGCGCCAGCAGCCCGAGGGACAGTCCATTAAACACTGAAGCTTTCTTT.

The CDR3: CASSYRPSRPGNSPLHF. In DNA, the CDR3 is TGTGCCAGCAGTTACCGACCGAGCAGGCCGGGGAATTCACCCCTCCACTTT. The genes are TRBV6-2 or TRBV6-3 and TRBJ1-6; D not certain. This CDR3 is 17 amino acids long. CDR1 is MNHEY, CDR2 SVGEGT, per germline. Trimming stripped 2 bases from V and 7 bases from J, with 18 bases between.

CDR3 amino acids: CASSLDRGDQPQHF. Here the CDR3 DNA reads TGTGCCAGCAGTTTGGACAGGGGGGACCAGCCCCAGCATTTT. This chain joins TRBV28 and TRBJ1-5, with TRBD1 identical over 10 bases. The trim removed 3 bases at V and 7 bases at J, leaving 3 bases unmatched. The germline V gene encodes CDR1 MDHEN and CDR2 SYDVKM. The CDR3 contains 14 residues. Full variable domain (remainder filled in from reference TRBV28 and TRBJ1-5): DVKVTQSSRYLVKRTGEKVFLECVQDMDHENMFWYRQDPGLGLRLIYFSYDVKMKEKGDIPEGYSVSREKKERFSLILESASTNQTSMYLCASSLDRGDQPQHFGDGTRLSIL.

J is TRBJ2-2 and V is TRBV19; 13 bases align to TRBD2. CDR3 length: 14 amino acids. Germline V lookup: CDR1 LNHDA, CDR2 SQIVND (reference sequence). V shed 7 bases and J 5 bases; nucleotides not matched to a gene: 1. CDR3 coding DNA: TGTGCCAGTACGGGACTAGCGGGGACCGGGGAGCTGTTTTTT. This gives the protein CASTGLAGTGELFF.

This sequence joins TRBV3-1 (or the pseudogene TRBV3-2) and TRBJ2-3; TRBD1 agrees at 7 bases. V was pared by 4 bases and J by 4 bases, with 5 bases of the junction left unmatched. The V gene's germline CDR1 is LGHDT and CDR2 YNNKEL (reference sequence). CDR3 length: 14 amino acids. In DNA, the CDR3 is TGTGCCAGCAGCCCCGGGCAGGGGGCAGATACGCAGTATTTT. Protein product: CASSPGQGADTQYF.

The chain is built from TRBV6-2 or TRBV6-3 and TRBJ2-7; D may be TRBD1 (6 bases). The V end lost 4 bases, the J end lost 4 bases, and 14 bases lay between the germline ends. Germline V CDR1 and CDR2: MNHEY, SVGEGT. This CDR3 has 14 amino acids. CDR3 bases: TGTGCCAGCAGTTCGGTCAGGGGCCGTTACGAGCAGTACTTC. This sequence encodes CASSSVRGRYEQYF.

CDR3: CAWLPGQGFAGANVLTF. The CDR3 bases are TGTGCCTGGCTTCCGGGACAGGGTTTCGCCGGGGCCAACGTCCTGACTTTC. The rearrangement links TRBV30 to TRBJ2-6, with 9 bases that match TRBD1. The CDR3 has 17 amino acids. The germline V gene has CDR1 GTSNPN and CDR2 SVGIG (reference sequence). Unmatched junction bases numbered 12, after V lost 5 bases and J lost 4 bases.

This sequence joins TRBV18 and TRBJ2-7; D not resolved. CDR3 length equals 12 residues. Germline V gene data show CDR1 as KGHSH and CDR2 as LQKENI. Trimming cost V 6 bases and J 0 bases, with 6 bases left between them. CDR3 protein: CASSRDSYEQYF. Here the CDR3 DNA reads TGTGCCAGCTCCCGCGACTCCTACGAGCAGTACTTC.

The chain is built from TRBV12-3 or TRBV12-4 and TRBJ2-5; possible D gene TRBD2, 6 bases. This CDR3 is built from 12 residues. The germline V and J ends were trimmed by 5 bases and 14 bases, with 18 bases remaining between them. The CDR3 is CASSIPRGVSYF. CDR3 nucleotides: TGTGCCAGCAGTATACCCCGCGGGGTCAGTTACTTC.

The V call is TRBV28, the J call TRBJ1-4, with D tentatively TRBD1 (5 bases). Germline-derived CDR1 and CDR2 are MDHEN and SYDVKM. V gave up 6 bases and J gave up 3 bases, with 32 bases separating them. There are 21 residues in the CDR3. CDR3 nucleotide sequence: TGTGCCAGCAGGTCCCAAGGACGCCAGGGTAAAATAGGCTGGGCTAATGAAAAACTGTTTTTT. Its protein product is CASRSQGRQGKIGWANEKLFF.

This clone was seen a single time. This chain connects TRBV27 to TRBJ1-2; TRBD1 agrees at 7 bases. The CDR3 contains 14 residues. With V trimmed by 5 bases and J by 4 bases, 7 bases remained unmatched. From germline, CDR1 is MNHEY and CDR2 SMNVEV (reference sequence). In DNA, the CDR3 is TGTGCCAGCAGTCCCAGGGGGGCAGGCTATGGCTACACCTTC. It specifies CASSPRGAGYGYTF.

The chain couples TRBV5-4 to TRBJ2-3; 9 bases align to TRBD2. CDR3 size: 15 residues. The germline V gene encodes CDR1 SGHNT and CDR2 YYREEE (reference sequence). J lost 6 bases, V lost 3 bases, and 8 bases had no gene match. This CDR3 is CASSWESGRLDTQYF. CDR3 sequence (DNA): TGTGCCAGCAGCTGGGAAAGCGGGAGGTTGGATACGCAGTATTTT. Full variable domain (outside the CDR3, taken from reference TRBV5-4 and TRBJ2-3): ETGVTQSPTHLIKTRGQQVTLRCSSQSGHNTVSWYQQALGQGPQFIFQYYREEENGRGNFPPRFSGLQFPNYSSELNVNALELDDSALYLCASSWESGRLDTQYFGPGTRLTVL.

This chain connects TRBV6-2 or TRBV6-3 to TRBJ1-2, with 10 bases identical to TRBD1. V dropped 2 bases and J dropped 2; count of bases not matched to a gene: 5. The CDR3 is made up of 16 amino acids. CDR1 MNHEY and CDR2 SVGEGT come from the germline V gene. CDR3 amino acids: CASSYVRTGGNYGYTF. In DNA, the CDR3 is TGTGCCAGCAGTTACGTCCGGACAGGGGGAAACTATGGCTACACCTTC.

The rearrangement joins TRBV5-5 to TRBJ1-2; D not resolved. CDR1 is SGHKS and CDR2 is YYEKEE in the germline V gene (reference sequence). Trimming cost V 0 bases and J 8 bases, with 17 bases left between them. The CDR3 runs 15 residues. Here the CDR3 DNA reads TGTGCCAGCAGCTTGGATGGGAAGCGGGCGGGCGGCTACACCTTC. Encoded protein: CASSLDGKRAGGYTF.

This clone was seen once. The rearrangement links TRBV6-6 to TRBJ1-5, with 9 nucleotides matching TRBD1. Trimming at V came to 7 bases and at J to 0 bases, leaving 4 bases not matched to a gene. In germline, CDR1 is MNHNY, CDR2 SVGAGI (reference sequence). This CDR3 is 15 amino acids long. The CDR3 DNA is TGTGCCAGCAACCGACAGGGGGATAGCAATCAGCCCCAGCATTTT. Translating gives CASNRQGDSNQPQHF.

CDR3 nucleotide sequence: TGTGCCAGCAGCTTGGAGGGGGCGATCAACACAGATACGCAGTATTTT. Amino acid sequence: CASSLEGAINTDTQYF. V usage is TRBV5-5 and J usage is TRBJ2-3, with 7 positions matching TRBD1. V was clipped by 0 bases and J by 2 bases; unmatched bases: 6. CDR1 and CDR2 (germline): SGHKS, YYEKEE (reference sequence). The CDR3 extends over 16 amino acids.

The CDR3 reads CASSSDRARGTEAFF. Here the CDR3 DNA reads TGTGCCAGCAGTTCGGACAGGGCCCGAGGGACTGAAGCTTTCTTT. The chain has TRBV27 and TRBJ1-1; 8 bases agree with TRBD1. Per the germline V gene, CDR1 is MNHEY and CDR2 is SMNVEV (reference sequence). The CDR3 totals 15 residues. Unmatched junction bases numbered 9, after V lost 4 bases and J lost 5 bases.

The rearrangement joins TRBV9 to TRBJ2-7; TRBD1 matches at 10 bases. Losses at the gene ends were 0 bases for V and 2 bases for J; bases not matched to a gene: 2. The CDR3 loop spans 15 amino acids. Germline V gene lookup returns CDR1 SGDLS and CDR2 YYNGEE. The CDR3 coding sequence is TGTGCCAGCAGCGTAGTAGGGACAGGGGCCTACGAGCAGTACTTC. It yields the protein CASSVVGTGAYEQYF. Combining the CDR3 with reference TRBV9 and TRBJ2-7 gives the whole variable domain DSGVTQTPKHLITATGQRVTLRCSPRSGDLSVYWYQQSLDQGLQFLIQYYNGEERAKGNILERFSAQQFPDLHSELNLSSLELGDSALYFCASSVVGTGAYEQYFGPGTRLTVT.

The gene calls are TRBV10-3 and TRBJ1-1; TRBD1 aligns across 8 bases. The CDR3 spans 13 residues. CDR1 is ENHRY, CDR2 SYGVKD, per germline. After removal of 6 bases from V and 4 bases from J, the junction contained 4 bases not matched to a gene. The CDR3: CAISPGTGTEAFF. CDR3 DNA: TGTGCCATCAGCCCAGGGACAGGCACTGAAGCTTTCTTT.

The chain carries TRBV4-3 and TRBJ1-1; D gene unclear. V was shortened by 0 bases and J by 9 bases, with 8 bases between the two germline ends. The CDR3 spans 12 residues. Germline V CDR1 and CDR2: LGHNA, YSLEER. CDR3 DNA: TGCGCCAGCAGCCAAGAATCAGGAAAAGCTTTCTTT. Protein product: CASSQESGKAFF.

The gene calls are TRBV6-2 or TRBV6-3 and TRBJ2-3, with D maybe TRBD2 (6 bases). The germline CDR1 and CDR2 sequences are MNHEY and SVGEGT. Trimming removed 4 bases from V and 4 bases from J, with 15 bases in between. CDR3 length: 15 residues. The DNA of the CDR3 is TGTGCCAGCAGTTTAACTAGCAAGCGCGCAGATACGCAGTATTTT. This translates into CASSLTSKRADTQYF.

J is TRBJ2-3 and V is TRBV4-3; 9 bases are shared with TRBD2. CDR3 length equals 15 residues. V shed 6 bases, J shed 0 bases, and the junction held 4 bases outside the gene matches. Per the germline V gene, CDR1 is LGHNA and CDR2 is YSLEER. CDR3 nucleotide sequence: TGCGCCAGCAGGTCGACTAGCGGAAGCACAGATACGCAGTATTTT. This codes for CASRSTSGSTDTQYF.

This chain links TRBV2 with TRBJ2-2; D not resolved. In germline, CDR1 is SNHLY, CDR2 FYNNEI. The CDR3 extends over 14 amino acids. V was pared by 6 bases and J by 3 bases, with 11 bases between. As DNA, the CDR3 is TGTGCCAGCAGGGGCCAAATGCACACCGGGGAGCTGTTTTTT. Amino acids: CASRGQMHTGELFF. The full variable domain, completed using reference TRBV2 and TRBJ2-2, is EPEVTQTPSHQVTQMGQEVILRCVPISNHLYFYWYRQILGQKVEFLVSFYNNEISEKSEIFDDQFSVERPDGSNFTLKIRSTKLEDSAMYFCASRGQMHTGELFFGEGSRLTVL.

This clone was recorded only once. The J gene is TRBJ2-3, the V gene TRBV7-2, with 7 bases lining up with TRBD1. V was clipped by 4 bases and J by 2 bases; unmatched bases: 3. The CDR3 is 14 amino acids. CDR1 and CDR2 from the germline V gene are SGHTA and FQGNSA. Here the CDR3 DNA reads TGTGCCAGCAGCTCGGACAGGATCACAGATACGCAGTATTTT. Translating it yields CASSSDRITDTQYF.

The chain uses TRBV19 and TRBJ2-1; TRBD1 matches 11 bases. This CDR3 is built from 15 residues. With V trimmed by 7 bases and J by 4 bases, 6 bases remained unmatched. CDR1 is LNHDA and CDR2 is SQIVND in the germline V gene (reference sequence). The CDR3 spells CASTSDRGRYNEQFF. In nucleotides, the CDR3 is TGTGCCAGTACCTCGGACAGGGGGCGATACAATGAGCAGTTCTTC.

This sequence joins TRBV5-1 and TRBJ1-1; tentative D call: TRBD1 (6 bases). V was trimmed by 0 bases and J by 8 bases, leaving 11 bases between them. The CDR3 is 13 amino acids. Germline CDR1 is SGHRS and CDR2 is YFSETQ. The CDR3 nucleotides are TGCGCCAGCAGCTTGGCTTCCCAGGGGGAAGCTTTCTTT. Residues: CASSLASQGEAFF. Combining the CDR3 with reference TRBV5-1 and TRBJ1-1 gives the whole variable domain KAGVTQTPRYLIKTRGQQVTLSCSPISGHRSVSWYQQTPGQGLQFLFEYFSETQRNKGNFPGRFSGRQFSNSRSEMNVSTLELGDSALYLCASSLASQGEAFFGQGTRLTVV.

This chain joins TRBV12-3 or TRBV12-4 and TRBJ1-2; D not certain. The germline V and J ends were trimmed by 6 bases and 4 bases, with 12 bases remaining between them. CDR3 length equals 13 residues. CDR3: CASRGPLSYGYTF. The CDR3 bases are TGTGCCAGCAGGGGCCCTTTGAGCTATGGCTACACCTTC.

The rearrangement links TRBV12-3 or TRBV12-4 to TRBJ1-1; 11 bases map to TRBD1. The V gene end was trimmed by 8 bases and the J gene end by 5 bases; junction bases not matched to a gene: 4. The CDR3 totals 13 residues. CDR3 sequence: CASAGQGGTEAFF. In DNA, the CDR3 is TGTGCCAGCGCGGGACAGGGGGGGACTGAAGCTTTCTTT.